The T cell receptor (beta chain) described here comes from a study of shared clonotypes between healthy human individuals. About this clone: Its antigen is as yet unknown.

Overall study findings and caveats: Estimated clonotype richness was generally higher in naive than memory subsets. When naive CD4 clonotypes were compared across a few donors, about 4.9% were shared.

Each subset's genomic DNA was split evenly across several immunoSEQ plates. Under the authors' procedure: For the immunoSEQ data, sequences were junction-only without quality scores, so filtering differed. Libraries were prepared by immunoSEQ multiplex PCR; TCRdb keeps only in-frame clonotypes and omits some of them. V, J and clone size derive from that table, while D and trimming were established from the DNA sequence. The table includes about 2.3 million clones, around 90% detected once. The CDR3 totals 13 residues. Germline CDR1 and CDR2: MDHEN and SYDVKM. The V end lost 3 bases, the J end lost 8 bases, and 10 bases lay between the germline ends.

This clonotype was sampled from a young man in good health. Some clones in this sample may be carry-over from other donors' samples. The chain carries TRBV28 and TRBJ1-4; D possibly corresponds to TRBD1 (5 bases). Sample: naive CD4+ T cells from PBMCs. Subset of the sample: CD45RA+ positively selected. The CDR3, as DNA: TGTGCCAGCAGTTTCAGGGTTAGCGAAAAACTGTTTTTT. Translating it yields CASSFRVSEKLFF.